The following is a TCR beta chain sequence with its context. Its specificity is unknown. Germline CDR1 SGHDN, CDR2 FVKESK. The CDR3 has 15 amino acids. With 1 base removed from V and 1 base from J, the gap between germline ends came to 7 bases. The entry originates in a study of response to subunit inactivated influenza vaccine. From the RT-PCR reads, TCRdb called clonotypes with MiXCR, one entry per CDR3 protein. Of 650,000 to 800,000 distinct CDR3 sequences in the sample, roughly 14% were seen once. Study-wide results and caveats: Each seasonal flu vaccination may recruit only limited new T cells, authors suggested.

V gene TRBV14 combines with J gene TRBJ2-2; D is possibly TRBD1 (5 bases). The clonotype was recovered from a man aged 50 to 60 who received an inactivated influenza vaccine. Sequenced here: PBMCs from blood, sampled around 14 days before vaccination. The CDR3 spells CASSQAGLNTGELFF. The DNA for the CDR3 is TGTGCCAGCAGCCAAGCAGGGTTGAACACCGGGGAGCTGTTTTTT.